This entry lists 16 T cell receptor beta chains sequenced from one sample in a study of CD8 T cells in Susac syndrome. Roughly 0.45 to 1 ug RNA was reverse transcribed with random hexamers. One entry per CDR3 protein results from TCRdb running MiXCR on the immunoSEQ multiplex PCR reads. Of 200,000 or so distinct CDR3 sequences listed, around nine tenths are singletons. The material sequenced was CD8+ T cells from PBMCs. These receptors came from a human donor with multiple sclerosis.

J is TRBJ2-7 and V is TRBV19; D may correspond to TRBD1 or TRBD2 (5 bases each). The V end lost 4 bases, the J end lost 10 bases, and 20 bases lay between the germline ends. Germline values: CDR1 LNHDA, CDR2 SQIVND (reference sequence). CDR3 length: 14 residues. This chain's CDR3 is CASSTDRDPLDQYF. CDR3 bases: TGTGCCAGTAGTACCGACCGGGACCCTTTAGATCAGTACTTC.

This clonotype came up once. This chain joins TRBV4-1 and TRBJ1-1; 7 positions match TRBD1. This CDR3 is built from 18 residues. V trimming: 4 bases; J trimming: 0 bases; junction bases outside the gene matches: 14. Per germline, CDR1 MGHRA and CDR2 YSYEKL. The CDR3 loop is CASSPPPGGTAMNTEAFF. The CDR3 DNA reads TGCGCCAGCAGCCCCCCTCCGGGCGGGACAGCTATGAACACTGAAGCTTTCTTT.

This chain uses TRBV30 with TRBJ1-5; possibly TRBD1 for D (6 bases). V was shortened by 2 bases and J by 5 bases, with 16 bases between the two germline ends. The germline V gene has CDR1 GTSNPN and CDR2 SVGIG (reference sequence). CDR3 size: 15 residues. CDR3 amino acids: CAWSRGQLAHQPQHF. Here the CDR3 DNA reads TGTGCCTGGAGTAGGGGACAATTGGCCCATCAGCCCCAGCATTTT.

The chain is built from TRBV25-1 and TRBJ2-1; D gene unclear. Germline V gene sequence: CDR1 MGHDK, CDR2 SYGVNS. The CDR3 length is 13 residues. Trimming took 4 bases from V and 4 from J, leaving 8 bases between them. CDR3 loop: CASSVAEYNEQFF. DNA of the CDR3: TGTGCCAGCAGTGTGGCAGAATACAATGAGCAGTTCTTC.

The chain employs TRBV15 and TRBJ2-3, with 14 bases that match TRBD2. CDR1 and CDR2 from the germline V gene are LNHNV and YYDKDF (reference sequence). CDR3 length: 17 residues. Trimming took 2 bases from V and 4 from J; bases not matched to a gene: 5. The CDR3 is CATSRTRLAGGPDTQYF. CDR3 DNA: TGTGCCACCAGCAGAACCCGACTAGCGGGGGGGCCAGATACGCAGTATTTT.

The chain joins TRBV9 to TRBJ2-1; no definite D call. Germline loops: CDR1 SGDLS, CDR2 YYNGEE. This CDR3 contains 12 residues. Trimming shortened V by 0 bases and J by 7 bases, and 5 bases separated the two germline ends. CDR3 loop: CASSVAGNEQFF. Written as DNA, the CDR3 is TGTGCCAGCAGCGTAGCTGGGAATGAGCAGTTCTTC.

This chain joins TRBV5-6 and TRBJ1-1; D uncertain. Between the trimmed V and J ends, which lost 4 bases and 10 bases, there was a span of 14 bases. The CDR3 runs 12 residues. Germline assignment: CDR1 SGHDT and CDR2 YYEEEE. The CDR3 coding sequence is TGTGCCAGCAGCCCGGGTTCACACGCAGCTTTCTTT. This gives the protein CASSPGSHAAFF.

This sequence joins TRBV9 and TRBJ1-6; D gene unclear. Trimming took off 0 bases at V and 10 bases at J, with 8 bases between the two ends. There are 13 residues in the CDR3. From germline, CDR1 is SGDLS and CDR2 YYNGEE. The CDR3 nucleotides read TGTGCCAGCAGCGTAGGCGGTCGGTCACCCCTCCACTTT. Amino acid sequence: CASSVGGRSPLHF. Full variable domain (remainder filled in from reference TRBV9 and TRBJ1-6): DSGVTQTPKHLITATGQRVTLRCSPRSGDLSVYWYQQSLDQGLQFLIQYYNGEERAKGNILERFSAQQFPDLHSELNLSSLELGDSALYFCASSVGGRSPLHFGNGTRLTVT.

The chain employs TRBV7-9 and TRBJ2-3, with D tentatively TRBD2 (5 bases). V lost 4 bases and J 1 base, leaving 15 bases between the germline ends. This CDR3 has 16 amino acids. Germline-derived CDR1 and CDR2 are SEHNR and FQNEAQ (reference sequence). This chain's CDR3 is CASSSTSLSGTDTQYF. The CDR3 DNA reads as TGTGCCAGCAGCTCCACTAGTCTTTCTGGCACAGATACGCAGTATTTT.

The chain combines TRBV9 with TRBJ2-1; no clear D gene. CDR1 is SGDLS and CDR2 is YYNGEE in the germline V gene. This CDR3 has 13 amino acids. Trimming took 4 bases from V and 3 from J, leaving 8 bases between them. For the CDR3, the DNA is TGTGCCAGCAGCTCCCAGGACTACAATGAGCAGTTCTTC. Translating it yields CASSSQDYNEQFF.

The J gene is TRBJ1-2, the V gene TRBV5-1; D is unresolved. This CDR3 contains 12 residues. Deletions cut 4 bases from V and 10 bases from J, with 14 bases between. Germline V gene data show CDR1 as SGHRS and CDR2 as YFSETQ. The CDR3 coding sequence is TGCGCCAGCAGCCCCATGATAGGAGACTACACCTTC. As protein: CASSPMIGDYTF.

This clonotype was observed once. The chain is built from TRBV7-9 and TRBJ1-1; D remains ambiguous. The CDR3 sequence is 16 residues long. V gave up 0 bases and J gave up 6 bases, with 17 bases separating them. Germline loops: CDR1 SEHNR, CDR2 FQNEAQ (reference sequence). The DNA for the CDR3 is TGTGCCAGCAGCTTAGCGCCGTCACCGAGGAGCGCTGAAGCTTTCTTT. Protein sequence: CASSLAPSPRSAEAFF. The entire variable domain, with the rest obtained from reference TRBV7-9 and TRBJ1-1, is as follows: DTGVSQNPRHKITKRGQNVTFRCDPISEHNRLYWYRQTLGQGPEFLTYFQNEAQLEKSRLLSDRFSAERPKGSFSTLEIQRTEQGDSAMYLCASSLAPSPRSAEAFFGQGTRLTVV.

V and J are TRBV27 and TRBJ2-7; D is undetermined. This CDR3 is built from 14 residues. In germline, CDR1 is MNHEY, CDR2 SMNVEV (reference sequence). The germline V and J ends were trimmed by 1 base and 2 bases, with 9 bases remaining between them. In DNA form, the CDR3 reads TGTGCCAGCAGTTTATATCCATCGGCCTACGAGCAGTACTTC. It yields the protein CASSLYPSAYEQYF.

The J gene is TRBJ1-1, the V gene TRBV12-3 or TRBV12-4, with 9 nucleotides matching TRBD1. With V trimmed by 1 base and J by 7 bases, 1 base remained unmatched. This CDR3 contains 13 residues. The CDR3 sequence is CASSLGTGDEAFF. The CDR3 DNA reads as TGTGCCAGCAGTTTAGGGACAGGGGATGAAGCTTTCTTT.

The genes are TRBV29-1 and TRBJ2-2; no firm D call. The CDR3 is made up of 11 amino acids. Trimming took 5 bases from V and 8 from J, leaving 9 bases between them. Germline CDR1 SQVTM, CDR2 ANQGSEA. CDR3 residues: CSVIYKGELFF. In nucleotides, the CDR3 is TGCAGCGTTATTTATAAGGGGGAGCTGTTTTTT.

The J gene is TRBJ1-1, the V gene TRBV7-9; 7 bases line up with TRBD1. This CDR3 spans 15 amino acids. V dropped 5 bases and J dropped 1; count of bases not matched to a gene: 7. The V gene's germline CDR1 is SEHNR and CDR2 FQNEAQ (reference sequence). CDR3 bases: TGTGCCAGCAGCCTTATGGGACAGAAGAACACTGAAGCTTTCTTT. Translating gives CASSLMGQKNTEAFF.